The clone carrying this T cell receptor (beta chain) appeared a few times. The antigen remains unidentified. Nominal health characterized the donors when sampled, though unrecorded immune exposures were likely. PCR involved 60 Vbeta and 13 Jbeta primers. TCRdb keeps only in-frame clones here, not all; method: immunoSEQ multiplex PCR. The table has 140,000 to 150,000 clones, approximately 78% seen once. This sample was taken from a study of cytomegalovirus exposure and HLA in healthy donors. As for the study in general: Approximately 180 million T cells yielded some 100 million unique TCR beta sequences, as an earlier analysis found.

Whole-study results and caveats: Some highly shared sequence variants likely arose as a pipeline artifact. More clonal expansion characterized HLA-associated TCR beta chains than equally common others in a later analysis.

This sequence originates from a woman between 18 and 29 years old in good health and CMV-seropositive. Sequencing was performed on PBMCs.

This CDR3 is CASSYNSAQGYGYTF. CDR3 sequence (DNA): TGTGCCAGCAGTTACAACTCCGCTCAGGGCTATGGCTACACCTTC. The chain uses TRBV6-5 and TRBJ1-2; D possibly corresponds to TRBD1 (5 bases). Germline lookup yields CDR1 MNHEY and CDR2 SVGAGI. The CDR3 contains 15 residues. Trimming removed 2 bases from V and 4 bases from J, with 14 bases in between.